Listed below are T cell receptor beta chains from one sample, sequenced in a study of OX40 agonist ivuxolimab in advanced cancers. Data came from immunoSEQ multiplex PCR; TCRdb stores just in-frame clones and leaves some out. Of over 80,000 clones listed, more than 85% were seen once; the top ten hold 0.82%. Sample: CD4+ or CD8+ T cells sorted from blood, taken in a trial of the OX40 agonist ivuxolimab. The receptors were gathered from an adult with an advanced solid tumor such as melanoma, head and neck, liver or kidney cancer. Each CDR3 is given with its conserved first and last residue. The order of the fields is D gene, V gene, J gene, clone size, CDR3 protein, CDR3 DNA. The D gene is left open where the match is weak. Some rows mark clone size as missing; the rest say once, few, many or name a class of expanded clone.

TRBD2,TRBV6-4,TRBJ2-1,.,CASSWSSGRKGSYNEQFF,TGTGCCAGCAGTTGGTCTAGCGGGAGAAAGGGGTCCTACAATGAGCAGTTCTTC
.,TRBV28,TRBJ1-2,.,CASTSPGGGLGNGYTF,TGTGCCAGCACCTCCCCCGGGGGAGGGCTCGGGAATGGCTACACCTTC
TRBD2,TRBV6-1,TRBJ2-1,once,CASSRQREGRREQFF,TGTGCCAGCAGTCGACAGCGGGAGGGCCGACGAGAGCAGTTCTTC
.,TRBV5-1,TRBJ2-7,.,CASSQGSSYEQYF,TGCGCCAGCAGCCAAGGAAGCTCCTACGAGCAGTACTTC
.,TRBV19,TRBJ1-5,few,CASSPGLRQPQHF,TGTGCCAGTAGCCCAGGACTCAGGCAGCCCCAGCATTTT
TRBD1,TRBV29-1,TRBJ1-4,.,CSATTTGQNEKLFF,TGCAGCGCCACCACGACAGGGCAAAATGAAAAACTGTTTTTT
.,TRBV21-1,TRBJ2-6,.,CASSTPRQGDMLFSGANVLTF,TGTGCCAGCAGCACACCACGCCAGGGGGACATGCTATTCTCTGGGGCCAACGTCCTGACTTTC
.,TRBV30,TRBJ1-1,.,CAWATANTEAFF,TGTGCCTGGGCTACAGCGAACACTGAAGCTTTCTTT
.,TRBV2,TRBJ2-7,.,CASSSRGGYEQYF,TGTGCCAGCAGTTCTCGGGGCGGATACGAGCAGTACTTC
.,TRBV6-5,TRBJ1-5,.,CASSRPNQPQHF,TGTGCCAGCAGTAGACCCAACCAGCCCCAGCATTTT
.,TRBV5-1,TRBJ2-1,.,CASSLGSTYNEQFF,TGCGCCAGCAGCTTGGGCTCGACATACAATGAGCAGTTCTTC
.,TRBV29-1,TRBJ2-3,.,CSVGESTHYTDTQYF,TGCAGCGTTGGAGAGTCGACACATTACACAGATACGCAGTATTTT
TRBD1,TRBV30,TRBJ1-4,.,CAGSGQLNEKLFF,TGTGCTGGGTCGGGACAGCTTAATGAAAAACTGTTTTTT
.,TRBV28,TRBJ1-2,once,CASSLWGYGYTF,TGTGCCAGCAGTTTGTGGGGGTATGGCTACACCTTC
.,TRBV5-1,TRBJ2-1,.,CASSFQPVAQGEQFF,TGCGCCAGCAGCTTCCAGCCGGTCGCACAAGGTGAGCAGTTCTTC
.,TRBV6-9,TRBJ2-1,.,CASSPTLGGEQFF,TGTGCCAGCAGCCCGACCCTTGGGGGTGAGCAGTTCTTC
.,TRBV19,TRBJ1-1,.,CASSIRSIMNTEAFF,TGTGCCAGTAGTATTCGCAGTATCATGAACACTGAAGCTTTCTTT
TRBD2,TRBV19,TRBJ2-1,.,CASSPGTSAYNEQFF,TGTGCCAGTAGCCCTGGGACTAGCGCCTACAATGAGCAGTTCTTC
TRBD1,TRBV7-2,TRBJ2-2,.,CASSPSGTVVTGELFF,TGTGCCAGCAGCCCCTCCGGGACAGTCGTGACCGGGGAGCTGTTTTTT
TRBD1,TRBV18,TRBJ1-3,.,CASSPDWGTGIGNTIYF,TGTGCCAGCTCACCAGATTGGGGGACAGGAATTGGAAACACCATATATTTT
.,TRBV19,TRBJ1-5,.,CASSYGGNQPQHF,TGTGCCAGTAGTTACGGGGGGAATCAGCCCCAGCATTTT
.,TRBV18,TRBJ1-2,once,CASSPSTTGTGYTF,TGTGCCAGCTCACCGTCTACCACAGGGACTGGCTACACCTTC
.,TRBV5-1,TRBJ1-6,.,CASKGTGSPLHF,TGCGCCTCAAAGGGCACGGGTTCACCCCTCCACTTT
TRBD2,TRBV19,TRBJ2-1,.,CASTPTGTRSYNEQFF,TGTGCCAGTACCCCAACCGGGACTAGATCCTACAATGAGCAGTTCTTC
TRBD2,TRBV6-1,TRBJ2-7,.,CASSQREGLYEQYF,TGTGCCAGCAGCCAGAGGGAGGGCCTCTACGAGCAGTACTTC
.,TRBV6-1,TRBJ2-5,.,CASSESRRGETQYF,TGTGCCAGCAGTGAATCCAGAAGGGGGGAGACCCAGTACTTC
.,TRBV13,TRBJ1-6,.,CASSLGRGLGSPLHF,TGTGCCAGCAGCTTAGGTCGGGGATTAGGTTCACCCCTCCACTTT
TRBD1,TRBV5-1,TRBJ1-2,.,CATRPVGQDYGYTF,TGCGCCACCCGCCCCGTGGGACAGGACTATGGCTACACCTTC
.,TRBV2,TRBJ1-5,few,CASRGEVNQPQHF,TGTGCCAGCAGGGGCGAAGTCAATCAGCCCCAGCATTTT